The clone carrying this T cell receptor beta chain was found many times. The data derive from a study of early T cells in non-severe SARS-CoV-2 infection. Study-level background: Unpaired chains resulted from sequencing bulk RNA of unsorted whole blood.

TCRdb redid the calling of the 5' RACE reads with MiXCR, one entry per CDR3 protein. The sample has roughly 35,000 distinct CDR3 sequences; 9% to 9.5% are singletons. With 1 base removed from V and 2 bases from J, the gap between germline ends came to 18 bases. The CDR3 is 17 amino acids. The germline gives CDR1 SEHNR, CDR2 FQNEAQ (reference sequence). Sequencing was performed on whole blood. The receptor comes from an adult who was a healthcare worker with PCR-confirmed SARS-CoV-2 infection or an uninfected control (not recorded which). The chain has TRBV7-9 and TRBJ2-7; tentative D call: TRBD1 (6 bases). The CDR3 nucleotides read TGTGCCAGCAGCTTAGGACTTGATGCGCAGGGGACCTACGAGCAGTACTTC. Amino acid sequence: CASSLGLDAQGTYEQYF. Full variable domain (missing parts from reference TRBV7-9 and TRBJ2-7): DTGVSQNPRHKITKRGQNVTFRCDPISEHNRLYWYRQTLGQGPEFLTYFQNEAQLEKSRLLSDRFSAERPKGSFSTLEIQRTEQGDSAMYLCASSLGLDAQGTYEQYFGPGTRLTVT.